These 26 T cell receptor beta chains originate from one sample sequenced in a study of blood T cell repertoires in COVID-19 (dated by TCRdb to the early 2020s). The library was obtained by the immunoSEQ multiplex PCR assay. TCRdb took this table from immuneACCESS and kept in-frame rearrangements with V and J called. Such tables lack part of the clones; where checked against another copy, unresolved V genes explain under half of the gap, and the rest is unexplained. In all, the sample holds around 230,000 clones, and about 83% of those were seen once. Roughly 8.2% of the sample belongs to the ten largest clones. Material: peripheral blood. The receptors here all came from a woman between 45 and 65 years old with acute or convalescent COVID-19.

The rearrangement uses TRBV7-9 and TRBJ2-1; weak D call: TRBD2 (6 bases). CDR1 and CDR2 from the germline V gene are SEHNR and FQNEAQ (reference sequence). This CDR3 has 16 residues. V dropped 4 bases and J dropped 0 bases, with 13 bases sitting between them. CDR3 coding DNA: TGTGCCAGCAGCTACCGCCCGACTAGCTCCTACAATGAGCAGTTCTTC. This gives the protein CASSYRPTSSYNEQFF.

The CDR3 region is CASSPIHGDLEQQFF. In DNA, the CDR3 is TGTGCCAGCAGCCCTATCCACGGGGACTTAGAGCAGCAGTTCTTC. The V and J genes are TRBV4-2 and TRBJ2-1; the D gene is possibly TRBD2 (6 bases). CDR1 LGHNA and CDR2 YNFKEQ come from the germline V gene. The CDR3 extends over 15 amino acids. The V gene lost 4 bases and the J gene lost 11 bases, with 21 bases spanning the gap.

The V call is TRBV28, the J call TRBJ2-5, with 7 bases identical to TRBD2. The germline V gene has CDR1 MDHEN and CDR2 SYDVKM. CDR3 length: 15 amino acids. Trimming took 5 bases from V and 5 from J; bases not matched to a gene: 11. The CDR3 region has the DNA TGTGCCAGCAGTGTCGGGACTACCTCCGGGGAGACCCAGTACTTC. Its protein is CASSVGTTSGETQYF.

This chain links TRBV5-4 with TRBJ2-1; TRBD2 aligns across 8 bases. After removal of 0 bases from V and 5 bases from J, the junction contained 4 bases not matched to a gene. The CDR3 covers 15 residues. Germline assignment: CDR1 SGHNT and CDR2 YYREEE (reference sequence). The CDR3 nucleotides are TGTGCCAGCAGCTTGGTACTAGCGGCGAACAATGAGCAGTTCTTC. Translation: CASSLVLAANNEQFF.

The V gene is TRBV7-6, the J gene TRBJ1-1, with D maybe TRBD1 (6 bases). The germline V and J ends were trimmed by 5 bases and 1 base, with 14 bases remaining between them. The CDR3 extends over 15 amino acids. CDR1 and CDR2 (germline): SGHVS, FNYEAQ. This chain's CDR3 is CASSPAGGANTEAFF. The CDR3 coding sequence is TGTGCCAGCAGCCCTGCGGGGGGCGCGAACACTGAAGCTTTCTTT.

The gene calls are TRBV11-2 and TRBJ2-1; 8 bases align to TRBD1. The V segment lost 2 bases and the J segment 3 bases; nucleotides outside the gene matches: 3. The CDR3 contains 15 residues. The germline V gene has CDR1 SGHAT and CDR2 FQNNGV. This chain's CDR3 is CASSLQGAGYNEQFF. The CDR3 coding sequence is TGTGCCAGCAGCTTACAGGGGGCAGGCTACAATGAGCAGTTCTTC.

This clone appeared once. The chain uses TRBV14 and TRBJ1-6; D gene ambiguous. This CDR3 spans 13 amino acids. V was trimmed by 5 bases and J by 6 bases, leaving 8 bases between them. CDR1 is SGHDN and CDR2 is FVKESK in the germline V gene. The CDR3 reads CASSALLNSPLHF. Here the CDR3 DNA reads TGTGCCAGCAGCGCGCTCCTTAATTCACCCCTCCACTTT.

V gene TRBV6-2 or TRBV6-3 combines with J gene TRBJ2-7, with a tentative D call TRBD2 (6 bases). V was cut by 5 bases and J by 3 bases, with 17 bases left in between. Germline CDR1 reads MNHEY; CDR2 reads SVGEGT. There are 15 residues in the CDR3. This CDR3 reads CASSETHSGFYEQYF. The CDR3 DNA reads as TGTGCCAGCAGTGAGACGCACAGCGGGTTCTACGAGCAGTACTTC.

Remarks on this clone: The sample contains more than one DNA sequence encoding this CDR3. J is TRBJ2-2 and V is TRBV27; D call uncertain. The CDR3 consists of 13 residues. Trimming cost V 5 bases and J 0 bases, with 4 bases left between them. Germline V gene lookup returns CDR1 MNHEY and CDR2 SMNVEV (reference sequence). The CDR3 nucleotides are TGTGCCAGCAGTCCCTCGAACACCGGGGAGCTGTTTTTT. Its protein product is CASSPSNTGELFF.

CDR3 nucleotides: TGCGCCAGCAGCCTGAGGCGCAGCGGGGGCCAAGAGACCCAGTACTTC. Its protein is CASSLRRSGGQETQYF. The rearrangement joins TRBV5-1 to TRBJ2-5; 8 nucleotides align to TRBD2. With 4 bases clipped from V and 1 base from J, the junction kept 9 bases outside the gene matches. Per germline, CDR1 SGHRS and CDR2 YFSETQ. This CDR3 is built from 16 residues.

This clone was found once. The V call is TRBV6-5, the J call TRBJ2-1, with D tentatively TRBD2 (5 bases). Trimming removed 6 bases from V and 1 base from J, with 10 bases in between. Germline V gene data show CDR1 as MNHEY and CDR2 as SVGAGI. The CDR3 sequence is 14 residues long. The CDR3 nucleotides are TGTGCCAGCAGAAAGGGAGAATCCTACAATGAGCAGTTCTTC. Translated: CASRKGESYNEQFF.

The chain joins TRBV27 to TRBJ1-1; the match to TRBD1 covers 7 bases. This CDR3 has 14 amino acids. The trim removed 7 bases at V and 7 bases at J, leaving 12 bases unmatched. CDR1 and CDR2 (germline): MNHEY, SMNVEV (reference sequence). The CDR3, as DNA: TGTGCCAGCACCCCGGTGGCAGGGGGGATTGAAGCTTTCTTT. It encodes CASTPVAGGIEAFF.

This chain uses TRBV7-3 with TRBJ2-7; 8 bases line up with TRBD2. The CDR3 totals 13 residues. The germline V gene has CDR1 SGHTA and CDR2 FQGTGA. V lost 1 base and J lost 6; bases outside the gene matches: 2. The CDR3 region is CASSLIREGEQYF. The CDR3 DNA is TGTGCCAGCAGCTTAATTCGGGAGGGCGAGCAGTACTTC. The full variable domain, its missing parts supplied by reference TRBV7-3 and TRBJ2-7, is GAGVSQTPSNKVTEKGKYVELRCDPISGHTALYWYRQSLGQGPEFLIYFQGTGAADDSGLPNDRFFAVRPEGSVSTLKIQRTERGDSAVYLCASSLIREGEQYFGPGTRLTVT.

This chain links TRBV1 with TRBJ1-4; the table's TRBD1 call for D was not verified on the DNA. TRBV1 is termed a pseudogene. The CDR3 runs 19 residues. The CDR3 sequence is CTSSQRDQGELITNEKLFF. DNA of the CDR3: TGCACCAGCAGCCAAAGGGATCAGGGGGAATTAATCACTAATGAAAAACTGTTTTTT.

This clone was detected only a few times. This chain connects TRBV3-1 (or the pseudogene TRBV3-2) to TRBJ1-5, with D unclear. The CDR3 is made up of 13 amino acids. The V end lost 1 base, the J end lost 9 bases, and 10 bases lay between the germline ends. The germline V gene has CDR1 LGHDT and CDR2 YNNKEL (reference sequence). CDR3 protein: CASSQGTGLPQHF. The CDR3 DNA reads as TGTGCCAGCAGCCAAGGAACCGGACTGCCCCAGCATTTT.

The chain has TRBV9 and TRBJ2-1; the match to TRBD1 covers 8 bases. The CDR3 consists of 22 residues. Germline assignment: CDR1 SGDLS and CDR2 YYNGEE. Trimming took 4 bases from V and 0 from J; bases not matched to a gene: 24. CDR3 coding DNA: TGTGCCAGCAGCCCTCGGACAGGGCCCGGGAGCGCCCCATTCAGCTCCTACAATGAGCAGTTCTTC. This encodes CASSPRTGPGSAPFSSYNEQFF.

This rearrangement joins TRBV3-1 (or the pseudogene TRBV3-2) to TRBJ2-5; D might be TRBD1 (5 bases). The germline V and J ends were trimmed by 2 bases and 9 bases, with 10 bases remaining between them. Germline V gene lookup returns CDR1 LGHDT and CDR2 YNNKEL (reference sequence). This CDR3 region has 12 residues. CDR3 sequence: CASSQNLGAQYF. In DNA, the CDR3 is TGTGCCAGCAGCCAAAATCTAGGGGCCCAGTACTTC.

The CDR3 reads CASGLASTDTQYF. The CDR3 region has the DNA TGTGCTAGTGGTTTGGCGAGCACAGATACGCAGTATTTT. The rearrangement uses TRBV12-5 and TRBJ2-3, with D unclear. The length of the CDR3 is 13 residues. Trimming cost V 1 base and J 0 bases, with 2 bases left between them. The V gene's germline CDR1 is LGHNT and CDR2 FRNRAP. Complete variable domain (other parts from reference TRBV12-5 and TRBJ2-3): DARVTQTPRHKVTEMGQEVTMRCQPILGHNTVFWYRQTMMQGLELLAYFRNRAPLDDSGMPKDRFSAEMPDATLATLKIQPSEPRDSAVYFCASGLASTDTQYFGPGTRLTVL.

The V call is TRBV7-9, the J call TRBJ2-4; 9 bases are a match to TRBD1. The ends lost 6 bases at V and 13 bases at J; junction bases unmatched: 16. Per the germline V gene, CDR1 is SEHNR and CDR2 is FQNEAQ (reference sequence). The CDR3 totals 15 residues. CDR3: CASSPQGASRDSQYF. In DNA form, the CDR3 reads TGTGCCAGCAGTCCACAGGGGGCCTCCAGGGATAGCCAGTACTTC. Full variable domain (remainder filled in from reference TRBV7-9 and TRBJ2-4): DTGVSQNPRHKITKRGQNVTFRCDPISEHNRLYWYRQTLGQGPEFLTYFQNEAQLEKSRLLSDRFSAERPKGSFSTLEIQRTEQGDSAMYLCASSPQGASRDSQYFGAGTRLSVL.

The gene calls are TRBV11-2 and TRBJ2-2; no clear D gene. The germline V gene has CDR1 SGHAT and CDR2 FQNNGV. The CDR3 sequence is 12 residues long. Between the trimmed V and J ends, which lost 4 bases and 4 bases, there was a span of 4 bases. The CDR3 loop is CASSSVTGELFF. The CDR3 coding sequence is TGTGCCAGCAGCTCCGTCACCGGGGAGCTGTTTTTT. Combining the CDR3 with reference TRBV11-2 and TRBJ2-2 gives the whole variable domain EAGVAQSPRYKIIEKRQSVAFWCNPISGHATLYWYQQILGQGPKLLIQFQNNGVVDDSQLPKDRFSAERLKGVDSTLKIQPAKLEDSAVYLCASSSVTGELFFGEGSRLTVL.

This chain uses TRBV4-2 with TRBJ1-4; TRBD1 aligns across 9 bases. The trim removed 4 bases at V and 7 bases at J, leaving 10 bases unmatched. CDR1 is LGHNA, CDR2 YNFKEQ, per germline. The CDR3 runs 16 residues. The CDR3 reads CASSRTTGTGSEKLFF. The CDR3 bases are TGTGCCAGCAGCCGAACTACCGGGACAGGGAGTGAAAAACTGTTTTTT.

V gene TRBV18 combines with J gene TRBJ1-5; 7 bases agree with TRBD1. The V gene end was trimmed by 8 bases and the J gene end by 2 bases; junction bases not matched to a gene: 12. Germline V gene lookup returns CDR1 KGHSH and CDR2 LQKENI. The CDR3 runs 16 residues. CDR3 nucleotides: TGTGCCAGCACCCGTGAGAGGGGGCAAGGCAATCAGCCCCAGCATTTT. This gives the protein CASTRERGQGNQPQHF.

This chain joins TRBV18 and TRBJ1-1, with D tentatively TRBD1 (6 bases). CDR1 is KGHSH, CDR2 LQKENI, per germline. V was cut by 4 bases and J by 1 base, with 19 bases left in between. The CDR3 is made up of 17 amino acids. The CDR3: CASSQTLRGRENTEAFF. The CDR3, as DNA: TGTGCCAGCTCACAAACTCTCAGGGGTCGGGAGAACACTGAAGCTTTCTTT. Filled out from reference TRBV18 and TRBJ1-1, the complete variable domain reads NAGVMQNPRHLVRRRGQEARLRCSPMKGHSHVYWYRQLPEEGLKFMVYLQKENIIDESGMPKERFSAEFPKEGPSILRIQQVVRGDSAAYFCASSQTLRGRENTEAFFGQGTRLTVV.

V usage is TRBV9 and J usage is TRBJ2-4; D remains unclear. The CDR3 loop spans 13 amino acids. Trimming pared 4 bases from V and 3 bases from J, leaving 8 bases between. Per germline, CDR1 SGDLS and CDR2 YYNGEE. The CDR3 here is CASSPQHKNIQYF. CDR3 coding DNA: TGTGCCAGCAGCCCTCAACACAAAAACATTCAGTACTTC.

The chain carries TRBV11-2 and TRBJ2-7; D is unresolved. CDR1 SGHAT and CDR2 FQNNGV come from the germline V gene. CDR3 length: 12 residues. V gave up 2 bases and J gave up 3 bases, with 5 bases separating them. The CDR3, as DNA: TGTGCCAGCAGCTTACGAGACTACGAGCAGTACTTC. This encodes CASSLRDYEQYF.

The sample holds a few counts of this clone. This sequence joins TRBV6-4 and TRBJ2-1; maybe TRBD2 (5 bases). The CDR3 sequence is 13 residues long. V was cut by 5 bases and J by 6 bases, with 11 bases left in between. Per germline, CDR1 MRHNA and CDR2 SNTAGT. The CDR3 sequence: CASSIPGSNEQFF. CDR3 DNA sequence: TGTGCCAGCAGTATCCCGGGGTCCAATGAGCAGTTCTTC.